This TCR beta chain came from a study of T cell repertoires in cytomegalovirus infection (dated by TCRdb to the late 2010s). Describing the broader study: Donor HLA type was relevant to the analysis, as public TCR beta signatures indicated carriage of CMV infection together with the matching HLA type.

Cut back by 7 bases and 9 bases, the V and J ends lie 19 bases apart. The CDR3 contains 14 residues, cysteine and phenylalanine counted. The only DNA kept is the CDR3, 42 bases in frame from the first base. Via the germline V gene, CDR1 is MDHEN and CDR2 SYDVKM. Sequenced using an Illumina HiSeq 1500. Clones were called with MiXCR by TCRdb after fastp trimmed the public reads at Q25, and only in-frame beta chains were retained. CDR3 protein duplicates are merged, each entry listing the most common genes and DNA. For this sample the table gives around 740,000 distinct CDR3 sequences, of which 35% were detected only once. The top ten constitute roughly 2.9% of the sample. General conclusions and limits of the study: In the ex vivo response, HLA-C-restricted CMV-specific TCR beta clonotypes were dominant, and in two of eight donors the single most frequent clonotype came from this HLA-C-restricted group. Cumulative frequency of public TCR beta family members discriminated carriers of CMV infection plus the relevant HLA type in this cohort and an independent approximately 340-donor cohort.

This clonotype appeared a few times. The target of this receptor is not known. No clone much larger than this one lies a single base away; base qualities are absent. The source is a human donor in good health (CMV status not recorded). Some clones in this sample may be carry-over from other donors' samples. The chain is assembled from TRBV28 and TRBJ2-1; TRBD2 is a weak D gene call, 6 bases matching. The sample was PBMCs. The DNA reads TGTGCCAGCAAGTCCCGGAGGGGCGTAGGTGAGCAGTTCTTC. Its amino acids are CASKSRRGVGEQFF.